The clone carrying this TCR beta chain was counted a few times. CDR1 MDHEN and CDR2 SYDVKM come from the germline V gene. CDR3 length equals 17 residues. J gave up 5 bases and V 5 bases, and 9 bases lay outside the gene matches. TCRdb's table, derived via immunoSEQ multiplex PCR, lists solely in-frame clones and lacks some. The sample carries roughly 56,000 clones, roughly 80% recorded once. The entry originates in a study of OX40 agonist ivuxolimab in advanced cancers. The receptor's source is an adult with an advanced solid tumor such as melanoma, head and neck, liver or kidney cancer. The sequences come from CD4+ or CD8+ T cells sorted from blood, collected in a trial of the OX40 agonist ivuxolimab. This chain joins TRBV28 and TRBJ1-4, with TRBD1 identical over 12 bases. The CDR3 region has the DNA TGTGCCAGCAGTCCGGGGACAGGGGGCGCACAAAATGAAAAACTGTTTTTT. This encodes CASSPGTGGAQNEKLFF.